This T cell receptor beta chain comes out of a study of cytomegalovirus exposure and HLA in healthy donors (dated by TCRdb to about 2017). As for the study more broadly: In an earlier analysis of 587 of the donors, approximately 260 Gb of sequence data and 95 million to 130 million unique TCR beta sequences from about 179 million T cells were reported. An early release covering roughly 640 HLA-typed donors comprised about 290 gigabases of sequencing data and tens of millions of unique TCR sequences. Of the roughly 390 genotyped donors, approximately 81% were placed in the genetic ancestry cluster associated with self-reported Caucasian donors. The study was designed to test whether signatures of past pathogen exposure could be identified by cataloging public T cell receptors. The study profiled the T cell repertoires of fewer than 850 subjects by immunosequencing and related them to cytomegalovirus serostatus. In addition to the first cohort of 666 subjects, a separate validation cohort of approximately 120 different subjects was used. To predict cytomegalovirus infection status, the study combined high-throughput TCR immunosequencing, statistical association of individual TCRs with disease status, and machine learning. In a later analysis, previously published TCR beta repertoires from 666 donors were re-analyzed and high-resolution HLA genotyping was added so that TCR occurrence patterns could be studied. In the later analysis, no new phenotypic data were used to find candidate immune exposures; instead, reliance was placed on TCR beta sequences and their occurrence across donors. In an earlier analysis of a few hundred of the donors, high-throughput TCR beta sequencing was used to judge whether each TCR beta V gene segment behaved as functional or pseudogenic. Alongside the repertoire data, information on donor age, sex, ethnicity and CMV serostatus was compiled. A later genetic analysis took genome-wide SNP genotypes for about 55% of the roughly 670 donors and used that subset as a discovery cohort. All discovery cohort repertoires had been generated using a single sequencing platform. Both class I and class II loci were covered by HLA typing, at four-digit resolution. Typing coverage varied by locus: roughly 620-630 donors for A, B, C, DRB1 and DQB1; approximately 500 for DQA1; nearly 610 for DPA1; 450 to 480 for DPB1. About five DR-DQ haplotypes were handled as single units for association and clustering because linkage in the cohort was strong. On average, 235,054 unique TCR beta nucleotide sequences were sequenced per donor among 398 genotyped donors of the cohort, with roughly 18% of those sequences being non-productive.

The library relied on the immunoSEQ multiplex PCR assay. For the multiplex PCR, a mixture combining 60 forward primers for TCR Vbeta segments and 13 reverse primers for TCR Jbeta segments was used. The CDR3 region of rearranged TCR beta genes was amplified from genomic DNA by a multiplex PCR assay. Amplified TCR beta libraries were sequenced as 87-base-pair reads on the Illumina HiSeq System. The study's processing was this. In a later analysis, tens of millions of unique TCR beta chains were counted across the 690 or so repertoires, and approximately 9.9 million of these chains were shared by at least two donors. Raw reads were error-corrected and collapsed into unique sequences by a nearest-neighbor algorithm in which closely related sequences were merged to remove PCR and sequencing errors. To assign V, D and J gene segments, CDR3 sequences were aligned to IMGT reference sequences. For a sequence to be retained, a match of at least six nucleotides to both a V gene segment and a J gene segment was required. A rearrangement counted as productive if the CDR3 had no stop codons and remained in frame with V and J, and every other rearrangement counted as non-productive. CDR3 was defined according to IMGT convention as the region running from the second conserved V-encoded cysteine to the conserved J-encoded phenylalanine. The earlier analysis of 450 to 750 of the donors excluded any sequence lacking an unambiguous match to a single V gene segment. In an earlier analysis of about 590 of the donors, a V segment was called functional when productive rearrangements were above 56.7%, and segregating when the standard deviation between donors exceeded 5%. A statistical classification framework was built for diagnosing cytomegalovirus status from the catalog of TCR beta chain sequences. A later analysis assigned V and J genes by comparing TCR nucleotide sequences with IMGT/GENE-DB human TR gene sequences. A later analysis assigned CDR3 sequences and most-parsimonious VDJ recombination scenarios with the TCRdist pipeline. A later analysis defined each TCR beta chain by its CDR3 amino acid sequence plus V-gene family, and excluded reads lacking a unique V-gene family. In a later analysis, 500 to 700 highly shared, low-generation-probability nucleotide sequences were removed to address suspected cross-contamination and a sequencing artifact. In a later analysis, a clonal expansion index for each public chain was calculated from normalized within-repertoire ranks of inferred template counts. In a later analysis, generation probabilities were computed with a VDJ recombination model fitted to out-of-frame rearrangements, and the resulting probabilities were checked against IGoR. In a later analysis, TCR-TCR, TCR-HLA and TCR-CMV co-occurrence was scored with hypergeometric tests, and a repertoire-size bias correction was applied to TCR pairs. A later analysis estimated false discovery rates by permuting HLA or CMV assignments 20 times. In a later analysis, co-occurring TCRs were grouped using DBSCAN, with TCRdist sequence similarity added in when clustering inside HLA-allele-positive subsets. For co-occurrence clustering, repertoires with fewer than 30,000 or more than 120,000 public chains were excluded, along with roughly 5 repertoires with anomalous nucleotide sharing. TCRdb mirrors the immuneACCESS table, restricted to in-frame sequences. Some clones are absent from its copies; in checked studies, under half trace to an unresolved V gene, and the reason for the others is unknown. V, J and clone size were drawn from that table, and D and trimming were deduced from the DNA. This sample lists under 200,000 clones; about 81% were detected once. The top ten clones comprise under 2% of the sample.

Results the study describes overall, beyond this receptor: Some IMGT-functional V segments, including TRBV6-2 and TRBV6-3, could not be distinguished by the 87-base-pair reads and were therefore excluded. The only immune exposure information available for the cohort was CMV serostatus. Compared with equally common non-associated chains, HLA-associated TCR beta chains in a later analysis were more clonally expanded and had lower generation probabilities. Most TCR sequences were observed very rarely across donors, whereas some public TCRs were present in many individuals. The classifier was reported to diagnose cytomegalovirus status with high specificity and sensitivity in both the original cohort and the validation cohort. Because counts were too low, approximately 15 rarely observed V segments, including chromosome 9 orphons, were excluded from the earlier analysis of several hundred of the donors. A group of highly shared sequence variants was considered likely to be a technical artifact of the sequencing pipeline. According to a later analysis, parvovirus B19, influenza, CMV and Epstein-Barr virus appeared linked to several top co-occurrence clusters. According to a later genetic analysis, donors in an Asian-associated ancestry cluster had fewer N-insertions in productive TCRs than the roughly 700-donor mean. The authors suggested that the approach could potentially be extended to other disease states and immunological phenotypes. Sequencing depth was assumed to be roughly uniform across donors in the presence/absence analyses, though that assumption may not hold. The cohort was sequenced for TCR beta chains only, and without alpha or paired-chain data the features that could be detected were limited. A few of the identified cytomegalovirus-associated TCR beta chains were confirmed in vitro to be specific for cytomegalovirus antigens. In an earlier analysis of more than 450 of the donors, most TCR beta V segments were observed in productive rearrangements about 87% or about 30% of the time, broadly matching IMGT annotations. A later analysis found that most CMV-associated TCR beta chains appeared HLA-restricted, with HLA associations seemingly driven largely by CMV exposure. The study gave a list of 150 to 200 TCR beta chains associated with cytomegalovirus. Because some donors lacked HLA typing at each locus, the association tests relied only on the typed subset. V-gene and J-gene trimming of TCR beta chains was associated with a missense DCLRE1C variant in a later genetic analysis, and the association was replicated in an independent cohort. A further reported finding was that TCR beta sequences accurately predicted the HLA-A and HLA-B alleles for most subjects in the first cohort. Strong co-occurrence of HLA alleles, especially DR and DQ, made assigning TCR associations to individual alleles difficult. Correlated functional status among segregating V segments might be attributable to linkage disequilibrium, but an unknown experimental factor could not be ruled out. Specific HLA alleles were associated with 16,951 TCR beta sequences at a false discovery rate of 0.05 in a later analysis. In a later analysis, the rate of TCR association differed among HLA loci, with DRB1 alleles having the most associated TCRs and HLA-C alleles having the fewest.

In total, 666 healthy bone marrow donors made up the cohort. At the time of sampling, every cohort member was nominally healthy, though immune exposures that went unrecorded were likely present. The donor was CMV seronegative and belonged to the group of 352 seronegative cohort members. Each donor provided a peripheral blood sample, and peripheral blood mononuclear cells were used for TCR beta sequencing. Genomic DNA extraction from the blood cell samples was performed with the Qiagen DNeasy Blood Extraction Kit. Looking up the germline V gene yields CDR1 SNHLY and CDR2 FYNNEI. The CDR3 has 14 amino acids, counting the end cysteine and phenylalanine. Kept here is only the CDR3 DNA, which spans 42 bases and is read in frame from base 1. The germline ends are 18 bases apart after V is trimmed by 4 bases and J by 11 bases. With regard to this clone: What this receptor recognizes is not known. Base quality data are lacking; no much larger clone is found one base away.

The clonotype comes from a woman aged 18-29 years in good health and CMV-seronegative. The sequence is built from TRBV2 and TRBJ1-5, and TRBD1 may be the D gene, going by 5 matching bases. Sequencing was carried out using PBMCs. The CDR3 sequence is CASSVGDSFFTQHF. The nucleotides are TGTGCCAGCAGTGTTGGGGACTCTTTTTTTACCCAGCATTTT. The full variable domain, with segments outside the CDR3 supplied by the reference TRBV2 and TRBJ1-5 proteins, appears as EPEVTQTPSHQVTQMGQEVILRCVPISNHLYFYWYRQILGQKVEFLVSFYNNEISEKSEIFDDQFSVERPDGSNFTLKIRSTKLEDSAMYFCASSVGDSFFTQHFGDGTRLSIL.